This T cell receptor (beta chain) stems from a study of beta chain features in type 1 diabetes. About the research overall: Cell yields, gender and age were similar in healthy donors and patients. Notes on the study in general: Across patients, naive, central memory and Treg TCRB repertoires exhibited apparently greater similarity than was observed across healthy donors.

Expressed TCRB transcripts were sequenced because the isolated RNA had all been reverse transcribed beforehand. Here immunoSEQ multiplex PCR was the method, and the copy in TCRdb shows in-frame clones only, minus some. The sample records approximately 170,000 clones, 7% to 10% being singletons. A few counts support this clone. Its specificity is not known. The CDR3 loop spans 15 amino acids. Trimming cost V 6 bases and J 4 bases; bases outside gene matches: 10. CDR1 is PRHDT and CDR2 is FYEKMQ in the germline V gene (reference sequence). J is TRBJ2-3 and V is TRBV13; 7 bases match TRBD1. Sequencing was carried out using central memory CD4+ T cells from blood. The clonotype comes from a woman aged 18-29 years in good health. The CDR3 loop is CASRTTGSGPDTQYF. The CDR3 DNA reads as TGTGCCAGCAGAACGACAGGGTCAGGGCCAGATACGCAGTATTTT. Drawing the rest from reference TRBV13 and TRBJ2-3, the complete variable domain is AAGVIQSPRHLIKEKRETATLKCYPIPRHDTVYWYQQGPGQDPQFLISFYEKMQSDKGSIPDRFSAQQFSDYHSELNMSSLELGDSALYFCASRTTGSGPDTQYFGPGTRLTVL.